The source of this T cell receptor beta chain is a study of T cell repertoires in cytomegalovirus infection. Study background: CMV infection and matching HLA type were both indicated by public TCR beta signatures.

The table lists this clonotype with many counts. What it recognizes is unknown. TCRdb analysed the reads with MiXCR anew, one entry per CDR3 protein. The sample holds roughly 990,000 distinct CDR3 sequences; roughly 30% are singletons and the top ten take 13%. With V trimmed by 0 bases and J by 7 bases, 2 bases remained unmatched. Germline-derived CDR1 and CDR2 are SGHTA and FQGNSA. The CDR3 sequence is 13 residues long. Sequenced here: cultured CD8+ T cells from PBMCs, sampled from culture after CMV antigen stimulation. The TCR sequence derives from a human donor in good health (CMV status not recorded). Some clones in this sample may be carry-over from other donors' samples. V usage is TRBV7-2 and J usage is TRBJ1-1; 7 nucleotides line up with TRBD1. CDR3 region: CASSLAGGLEAFF. CDR3 nucleotide sequence: TGTGCCAGCAGCTTAGCAGGGGGCCTTGAAGCTTTCTTT.